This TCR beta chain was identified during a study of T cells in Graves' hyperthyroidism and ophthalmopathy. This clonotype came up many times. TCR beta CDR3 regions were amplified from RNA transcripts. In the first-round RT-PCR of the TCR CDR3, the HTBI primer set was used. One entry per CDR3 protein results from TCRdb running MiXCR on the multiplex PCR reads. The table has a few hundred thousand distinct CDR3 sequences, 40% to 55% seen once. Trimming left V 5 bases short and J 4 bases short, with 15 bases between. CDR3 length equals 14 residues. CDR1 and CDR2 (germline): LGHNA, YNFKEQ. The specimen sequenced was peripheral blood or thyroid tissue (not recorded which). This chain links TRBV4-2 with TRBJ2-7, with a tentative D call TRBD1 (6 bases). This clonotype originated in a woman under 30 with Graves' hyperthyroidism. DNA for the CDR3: TGTGCCAGCAGCAAAACGGGACACCTATACGAGCAGTACTTC. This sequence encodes CASSKTGHLYEQYF.